These 22 T cell receptor beta chains originate from one sample sequenced in a study of T cells after yellow fever vaccination. One entry per CDR3 protein, called by TCRdb with MiXCR from the 5' RACE reads. The sample yields 55,000 to 70,000 distinct CDR3 sequences, approximately 7% seen once. Sequenced here: CD8+ T cells sorted from PBMCs, sampled more than 35 days after the first yellow fever vaccination. The receptors were sampled from a young man who received the YFV17D yellow fever vaccine.

In its sample, this clonotype was seen many times. The V call is TRBV9, the J call TRBJ2-1; the D call may be TRBD1 or TRBD2 (5 bases each). Germline V CDR1 and CDR2: SGDLS, YYNGEE. Trimming took 0 bases from V and 3 from J, leaving 19 bases between them. This CDR3 spans 18 amino acids. The CDR3 DNA follows: TGTGCCAGCAGCGTAGGGACTCTCCGGGACGAGCACTACAATGAGCAGTTCTTC. It translates to CASSVGTLRDEHYNEQFF.

This clonotype was detected many times. This rearrangement joins TRBV7-2 to TRBJ1-6, with D possibly matching TRBD1 (6 bases). The CDR3 is 15 amino acids. V was clipped by 5 bases and J by 9 bases, with 17 bases between them. Germline V lookup: CDR1 SGHTA, CDR2 FQGNSA. The CDR3 spells CASSPGVGAASPLHF. In DNA form, the CDR3 reads TGTGCCAGCAGCCCAGGGGTAGGGGCGGCTTCACCCCTCCACTTT. Complete variable domain (other parts from reference TRBV7-2 and TRBJ1-6): GAGVSQSPSNKVTEKGKDVELRCDPISGHTALYWYRQSLGQGLEFLIYFQGNSAPDKSGLPSDRFSAERTGGSVSTLTIQRTQQEDSAVYLCASSPGVGAASPLHFGNGTRLTVT.

This clonotype was found many times. The J gene is TRBJ2-7, the V gene TRBV20-1, with D possibly being TRBD2 (5 bases). The CDR3 sequence is 14 residues long. Trimming cost V 2 bases and J 7 bases, with 18 bases left between them. In germline, CDR1 is DFQATT, CDR2 SNEGSKA (reference sequence). This chain's CDR3 is CSARSGRWLGEQYV. In DNA, the CDR3 is TGCAGTGCTAGAAGCGGCCGGTGGCTGGGGGAGCAGTACGTC.

This clonotype showed up many times. The chain uses TRBV23-1 and TRBJ2-1; D tentatively fits TRBD1 or TRBD2 (5 bases each). TRBV23-1 falls under the ORF class, with uncertain function. This CDR3 contains 15 residues. Trimming pared 2 bases from V and 3 bases from J, leaving 11 bases between. The CDR3 is CASSQEGFLYNEQFF. CDR3 DNA: TGCGCCAGCAGTCAAGAGGGGTTCCTCTACAATGAGCAGTTCTTC.

This clonotype was seen at least ten times. This chain connects TRBV6-2 or TRBV6-3 to TRBJ1-5; no definite D call. CDR1 MNHEY and CDR2 SVGEGT come from the germline V gene. This CDR3 is built from 13 residues. Trimming stripped 5 bases from V and 0 bases from J, with 5 bases between. The DNA for the CDR3 is TGTGCCAGCAGTGCGCTTAGCAATCAGCCCCAGCATTTT. Protein product: CASSALSNQPQHF.

This clonotype showed up just once. Possible read error: a much larger clone is one base away. The rearrangement joins TRBV7-9 to TRBJ2-1, with 7 bases lining up with TRBD2. From germline, CDR1 is SEHNR and CDR2 FQNEAQ (reference sequence). The V gene end was trimmed by 7 bases and the J gene end by 16 bases; junction bases not matched to a gene: 13. The CDR3 runs 12 residues. Here the CDR3 reads CASISTGPGGFF. The CDR3 DNA reads TGTGCCAGCATCTCGACCGGGCCGGGAGGTTTCTTC. Full variable domain (rest looked up from reference TRBV7-9 and TRBJ2-1): DTGVSQNPRHKITKRGQNVTFRCDPISEHNRLYWYRQTLGQGPEFLTYFQNEAQLEKSRLLSDRFSAERPKGSFSTLEIQRTEQGDSAMYLCASISTGPGGFFGPGTRLTVL.

Ten or more counts support this clonotype. The genes are TRBV29-1 and TRBJ1-2; perhaps TRBD1 as D (6 bases). Germline V lookup: CDR1 SQVTM, CDR2 ANQGSEA. The CDR3 spans 11 residues. V lost 4 bases, J lost 4 bases, and 7 bases lay in between. The CDR3 DNA is TGCAGCGTTGTACAGGGCTATGGCTACACCTTC. This encodes CSVVQGYGYTF.

This clonotype showed up just a few times. V gene TRBV12-5 combines with J gene TRBJ2-2; a possible D gene is TRBD2 (5 bases). V dropped 3 bases and J dropped 2 bases, with 37 bases sitting between them. The CDR3 has 24 amino acids. The germline V gene encodes CDR1 LGHNT and CDR2 FRNRAP. The CDR3: CASGFLLPETKTAEKGANTGELFF. As DNA, the CDR3 is TGTGCTAGTGGTTTTCTTCTGCCCGAGACCAAAACCGCAGAGAAGGGAGCAAACACCGGGGAGCTGTTTTTT. Variable domain in full (rest from reference TRBV12-5 and TRBJ2-2): DARVTQTPRHKVTEMGQEVTMRCQPILGHNTVFWYRQTMMQGLELLAYFRNRAPLDDSGMPKDRFSAEMPDATLATLKIQPSEPRDSAVYFCASGFLLPETKTAEKGANTGELFFGEGSRLTVL.

This clonotype has just a few counts. The CDR3 is CASRDRPGGGDYGYTF. The CDR3 bases are TGCGCCAGCAGGGACCGACCAGGGGGCGGTGACTATGGCTACACCTTC. The V call is TRBV4-1, the J call TRBJ1-2; 8 bases align to TRBD1. Trimming removed 6 bases from V and 3 bases from J; junction bases left unmatched: 12. This CDR3 region has 16 residues. CDR1 is MGHRA and CDR2 is YSYEKL in the germline V gene.

This clonotype was picked up a small number of times. The chain is built from TRBV2 and TRBJ2-2; 10 nucleotides match TRBD1. Losses at the gene ends were 11 bases for V and 8 bases for J; bases not matched to a gene: 17. This CDR3 has 16 residues. The germline CDR1 and CDR2 sequences are SNHLY and FYNNEI. CDR3 in amino acids: CAATPGQGTSRGELFF. CDR3 bases: TGTGCCGCCACTCCGGGACAGGGGACCTCCCGAGGGGAGCTGTTTTTT.

The chain combines TRBV5-5 with TRBJ1-4, with 7 bases fitting TRBD1. Germline trimming cut 4 bases from V and 7 bases from J; bases unmatched to any gene: 10. Germline CDR1 and CDR2: SGHKS and YYEKEE (reference sequence). The CDR3 covers 15 residues. The CDR3 DNA follows: TGTGCCAGCAGCCCCAGACAGGGCCCTTCTGAAAAACTGTTTTTT. It encodes CASSPRQGPSEKLFF.

The chain has TRBV4-3 and TRBJ2-1, with 7 bases identical to TRBD2. The CDR3 consists of 15 residues. V trimming: 5 bases; J trimming: 7 bases; junction bases outside the gene matches: 11. Germline values: CDR1 LGHNA, CDR2 YSLEER. The CDR3 protein is CASSGGRARFNEQFF. CDR3 nucleotides: TGCGCCAGCAGCGGTGGGAGGGCGCGGTTTAATGAGCAGTTCTTC.

In its sample, this clonotype was seen many times. The chain employs TRBV7-3 and TRBJ2-5; no clear D gene. The germline V and J ends were trimmed by 7 bases and 5 bases, with 17 bases remaining between them. Germline loops: CDR1 SGHTA, CDR2 FQGTGA. This CDR3 spans 14 amino acids. The CDR3 nucleotides are TGTGCCAGCATCCTCTTAAAGGGATGGGAGACCCAGTACTTC. Translating it yields CASILLKGWETQYF.

In regard to this clonotype: This may be a read error: a much more frequent sequence differs by one nucleotide. This rearrangement joins TRBV3-1 to TRBJ2-7; D could derive from TRBD1 or TRBD2 (5 bases each). Germline assignment: CDR1 LGHDT and CDR2 YNNKEL (reference sequence). This CDR3 region has 14 residues. V gave up 5 bases and J gave up 4 bases, with 15 bases separating them. The CDR3 loop is CASSFRDGEYEQYF. In DNA, the CDR3 is TGTGCCAGCAGCTTCCGGGACGGAGAATACGAGCAGTACTTC.

This clonotype was seen a few times. V usage is TRBV5-5 and J usage is TRBJ2-1, with TRBD1 matching over 7 bases. The V and J ends lost 5 bases and 2 bases, in that order; junction bases with no gene match: 10. This CDR3 contains 16 residues. CDR1 and CDR2 from the germline V gene are SGHKS and YYEKEE (reference sequence). CDR3 DNA: TGTGCCAGCAGTCCTGCTCGGGACAGCACCTACAATGAGCAGTTCTTC. The encoded protein is CASSPARDSTYNEQFF.

The chain uses TRBV3-1 and TRBJ1-2; D not resolved. The germline V gene has CDR1 LGHDT and CDR2 YNNKEL (reference sequence). Trimming cost V 11 bases and J 2 bases, with 21 bases left between them. The CDR3 is 15 amino acids. The CDR3, as DNA: TGTGCCTCCTGCCAAGAAAGACCGACGAACTATGGCTACACCTTC. It yields the protein CASCQERPTNYGYTF. The full variable domain, completed using reference TRBV3-1 and TRBJ1-2, is DTAVSQTPKYLVTQMGNDKSIKCEQNLGHDTMYWYKQDSKKFLKIMFSYNNKELIINETVPNRFSPKSPDKAHLNLHINSLELGDSAVYFCASCQERPTNYGYTFGSGTRLTVV.

The gene calls are TRBV28 and TRBJ1-4; D is possibly TRBD1 (5 bases). Looked up from germline, CDR1 is MDHEN and CDR2 is SYDVKM. V was cut by 4 bases and J by 3 bases, with 15 bases left in between. The CDR3 covers 16 residues. The CDR3 reads CASSSPPQGSNEKLFF. The CDR3 DNA follows: TGTGCCAGCAGTTCCCCACCGCAGGGCTCTAATGAAAAACTGTTTTTT.

This clonotype has at least ten counts. This chain connects TRBV3-1 to TRBJ2-5, with a tentative D call TRBD2 (5 bases). Germline loops: CDR1 LGHDT, CDR2 YNNKEL (reference sequence). The length of the CDR3 is 15 residues. V lost 5 bases and J 0 bases, leaving 13 bases between the germline ends. CDR3 loop: CASSYLLGYQETQYF. The CDR3 nucleotides read TGTGCCAGCAGCTACTTACTAGGGTACCAAGAGACCCAGTACTTC.

This clonotype was observed many times. The chain recombines TRBV5-6 with TRBJ2-1, with TRBD1 as a possible D gene (5 bases). V dropped 0 bases and J dropped 8 bases, with 12 bases sitting between them. The CDR3 runs to 14 residues. Germline V gives CDR1 SGHDT, CDR2 YYEEEE. DNA of the CDR3: TGTGCCAGCAGCTTGGGAGCCAGGGAATATGAGCAGTTCTTC. Translating gives CASSLGAREYEQFF.

This clonotype was seen many times. The chain employs TRBV11-2 and TRBJ2-3; 8 bases fit TRBD2. V lost 2 bases and J lost 1; bases outside the gene matches: 2. Germline V gene data show CDR1 as SGHAT and CDR2 as FQNNGV. The CDR3 is 15 residues long. The CDR3 spells CASSLREGGTDTQYF. DNA for the CDR3: TGTGCCAGCAGCTTACGGGAGGGGGGCACAGATACGCAGTATTTT.

This clonotype was counted ten times or more. Here the CDR3 reads CSARGGSGGPTGTDTQYF. DNA of the CDR3: TGCAGTGCTAGAGGTGGAAGCGGGGGGCCCACGGGGACAGATACGCAGTATTTT. The chain uses TRBV20-1 and TRBJ2-3; TRBD2 aligns across 9 bases. The ends lost 1 base at V and 3 bases at J; junction bases unmatched: 14. The CDR3 consists of 18 residues. The germline gives CDR1 DFQATT, CDR2 SNEGSKA (reference sequence).

The V call is TRBV12-3 or TRBV12-4, the J call TRBJ1-2; 8 positions match TRBD1. Trimming at V came to 6 bases and at J to 7 bases, leaving 10 bases not matched to a gene. The CDR3 has 14 amino acids. The CDR3 spells CASRSDRGGPGYTF. The DNA of the CDR3 is TGTGCCAGCAGAAGCGACAGGGGAGGACCTGGCTACACCTTC.